These T cell receptor beta chains were read from a single sample in a study of glioma-infiltrating T cells. MiXCR, applied by TCRdb to the multiplex PCR reads, yields one record per CDR3 protein. The top ten hold around 21% of the sample, which has around 190,000 distinct CDR3 sequences, about 31% seen once. The source material was glioma tissue, nonneoplastic brain tissue, or PBMCs (not recorded which). These receptors originate from a human donor with low-grade glioma or glioblastoma, undergoing nonglioma brain surgery, or in good health (not recorded which). Each CDR3 is given with its conserved first and last residue. The D gene is left open where the match is weak. Clone size is shown for a subset of rows, as once, few, many or a class of expanded clone.

v_call	cdr3_length	j_call	d_call	clone_size	cdr3_nt	cdr3_aa
TRBV19	13	TRBJ1-3	.	few	TGTGCCAGTAGTGACACCTCTGGAAACACCATATATTTT	CASSDTSGNTIYF
TRBV2	15	TRBJ2-3	.	.	TGTGCCAGCAGTGACCCGACGGTGCTCACAGATACGCAGTATTTT	CASSDPTVLTDTQYF
TRBV7-3	14	TRBJ2-2	.	.	TGTGCCAGCAGTCCCGTGCGGAACACCGGGGAGCTGTTTTTT	CASSPVRNTGELFF
TRBV27	17	TRBJ1-5	TRBD1	many	TGTGCCAGCAGTAGCCCTGGGACAGGGGGCGACGATCAGCCCCAGCATTTT	CASSSPGTGGDDQPQHF
TRBV7-2	14	TRBJ2-3	TRBD1	many	TGTGCCAGCAGCCGGGACAGAATCACAGATACGCAGTATTTT	CASSRDRITDTQYF
TRBV3-1	16	TRBJ2-5	TRBD1	.	TGTGCCAGCAGCCTGTGGACAGGGGCTTATCAAGAGACCCAGTACTTC	CASSLWTGAYQETQYF
TRBV6-2/TRBV6-3	13	TRBJ2-1	.	many	TGTGCCAGCAGCAACCCTCTGACGGATGAGCAGTTCTTC	CASSNPLTDEQFF
TRBV14	13	TRBJ2-1	.	few	TGTGCCAGCAGCCAAGATTTGGGAACTGAGCAGTTCTTC	CASSQDLGTEQFF
TRBV7-2	15	TRBJ2-5	.	.	TGTGCCAGCAGCCAAGATCCCCCTACGAAAGAGACCCAGTACTTC	CASSQDPPTKETQYF
TRBV4-1	14	TRBJ2-7	.	.	TGCGCCAGCAGCGCTGGGATAAGTTCCTACGAGCAGTACTTC	CASSAGISSYEQYF
TRBV3-1	21	TRBJ2-2	.	.	TGTGCCAGCAGCCAACGTGCCTGGAGACAGGAAGTAGGACTTGACACCGGGGAGCTGTTTTTT	CASSQRAWRQEVGLDTGELFF
TRBV4-1	14	TRBJ2-7	.	.	TGCGCCAGCAGCCGTCAGCTTCCCAACTACGAGCAGTACTTC	CASSRQLPNYEQYF
TRBV4-2	16	TRBJ1-1	TRBD1	many	TGTGCCAGCAGCGGCCCGGGACAGAGCCTGAACACTGAAGCTTTCTTT	CASSGPGQSLNTEAFF
TRBV5-1	15	TRBJ2-7	.	.	TGCGCCAGCAGCTTGTCGGCAGGGGAGACCTACGAGCAGTACTTC	CASSLSAGETYEQYF
TRBV3-1	15	TRBJ2-7	.	many	TGTGCCAGCAGCCAAGTTGCAGGCCGCTCCTACGAGCAGTACTTC	CASSQVAGRSYEQYF
TRBV7-9	14	TRBJ2-2	.	.	TGTGCCAGCAGGCCACAGGTCGACACCGGGGAGCTGTTTTTT	CASRPQVDTGELFF
TRBV5-1	17	TRBJ1-2	.	.	TGCGCCAGCAGCTCTGGCCTTGCGGGACCACACCTCTATGGCTACACCTTC	CASSSGLAGPHLYGYTF
TRBV7-9	14	TRBJ2-7	TRBD1	many	TGTGCCAGCAGCTCACGACAGGGGGCGGGTGAGCAGTACTTC	CASSSRQGAGEQYF
TRBV10-3	20	TRBJ1-3	.	few	TGTGCCATCAGTGACAATCCGAATAAGGGGGAACAGAGGACTGGAAACACCATATATTTT	CAISDNPNKGEQRTGNTIYF
TRBV20-1	14	TRBJ1-3	TRBD1	many	TGCAGTGCTAGCGACAGGGAGGTTGGAAACACCATATATTTT	CSASDREVGNTIYF
TRBV10-3	16	TRBJ1-2	.	few	TGTGCCATCAGTGATCCAGGGCCCGACTTTAACTATGGCTACACCTTC	CAISDPGPDFNYGYTF
TRBV19	17	TRBJ2-1	TRBD2	few	TGTGCCGCTAAGGGACTAGCGGGAGGGAGGCCCTACAATGAGCAGTTCTTC	CAAKGLAGGRPYNEQFF
TRBV7-7	16	TRBJ2-1	TRBD2	many	TGTGCTAGCAGCCGATTACTAGCGGGAGTGGGCCATGAGCAGTTCTTC	CASSRLLAGVGHEQFF
TRBV19	13	TRBJ1-1	TRBD1	once	TGTACCAGTAGCAAGGACAGGGATGTGGGAGCTTTCTTT	CTSSKDRDVGAFF
TRBV7-9	14	TRBJ2-7	.	few	TGTGCCAGCAGCTTCATGGACGGGTCCTACGAGCAGTACTTC	CASSFMDGSYEQYF
TRBV12-3/TRBV12-4	12	TRBJ1-5	.	many	TGTGCCAGCAGTTCCCCCCCTCAGCCCCAGCATTTT	CASSSPPQPQHF
TRBV6-1	15	TRBJ2-1	TRBD2	many	TGTGCCAGCAGTGCCGGGACTAGCGGGAGCTATGAGCAGTTCTTC	CASSAGTSGSYEQFF
TRBV6-2/TRBV6-3	16	TRBJ2-1	.	many	TGTGCCAGCAGTTACCGGTGGGCGGAACCCTACAATGAGCAGTTCTTC	CASSYRWAEPYNEQFF
TRBV27	14	TRBJ1-6	.	many	TGTGCCAGCAGTTTTCGGGGAAATAATTCACCCCTCCACTTT	CASSFRGNNSPLHF
TRBV20-1	14	TRBJ1-3	.	few	TGCAGCGCCTCTACCGGGACGGAGGGAAACACCATATATTTT	CSASTGTEGNTIYF
TRBV7-6	15	TRBJ2-1	.	many	TGTGCCAGCAGCTCAATGACAGGCTCCTACAATGAGCAGTTCTTC	CASSSMTGSYNEQFF
TRBV13	14	TRBJ2-2	.	.	TGTGCCAGCAGCTTGACAGGGAACACCGGGGAGCTGTTTTTT	CASSLTGNTGELFF
TRBV19	14	TRBJ1-5	.	many	TGTGCCAGTAGTATCGTACAGGGCATACAGCCCCAGCATTTT	CASSIVQGIQPQHF
TRBV18	18	TRBJ2-1	TRBD2	few	TGTGCCAGCTCACCTTCGACTAGCGGGAGGATCATTTACAATGAGCAGTTCTTC	CASSPSTSGRIIYNEQFF
TRBV3-1	19	TRBJ2-3	.	.	TGTGCCAGCAGCCAAAACCACAGGGGTCGGGAGGACAACACAGATACGCAGTATTTT	CASSQNHRGREDNTDTQYF
TRBV6-9	16	TRBJ2-7	.	.	TGTGCCAGCATTTCTTTCCTAGCTGGGACCTCCTACGAGCATTACTTC	CASISFLAGTSYEHYF
TRBV29-1	13	TRBJ1-3	.	few	TGCAGCGTTGGGCAAGCCGGGGGAAACACCATATATTTT	CSVGQAGGNTIYF
TRBV4-1	15	TRBJ2-7	.	many	TGCGCCAGCAGCCAAGATTTTGGGACACTCTACGAGCAGTACTTC	CASSQDFGTLYEQYF
TRBV19	16	TRBJ2-1	TRBD2	few	TGTGCCAGTAGTATCCTAACTAGCGGGAGCGGCAATGAGCAGTTCTTC	CASSILTSGSGNEQFF
TRBV12-3/TRBV12-4	14	TRBJ1-2	TRBD1	few	TGTGCCAGCAGTACGACAGGGGGCGACTATGGCTACACCTTC	CASSTTGGDYGYTF
TRBV2	15	TRBJ2-1	TRBD2	many	TGTGCCAGCACCTACGGGACTAGCGGTCACAATGAGCAGTTCTTC	CASTYGTSGHNEQFF
TRBV11-2	16	TRBJ2-7	TRBD2	once	TGTGCCAGCAGCTTTGAGGCTAGCGGGGGCTACAACGAGCAGTACTTC	CASSFEASGGYNEQYF
TRBV29-1	13	TRBJ1-1	.	.	TGCAGCGTTGCCACGCAGGATGGCACTGAAGCTTTCTTT	CSVATQDGTEAFF
TRBV30	18	TRBJ1-2	.	.	TGTGCCTGGAGTGGACACCGGAGGAATACGGGGCAGTACTATGGCTACACCTTC	CAWSGHRRNTGQYYGYTF
TRBV15	18	TRBJ1-5	TRBD1	many	TGTGCCACCAGCAGAGAGAGCGGTGCTGGGACAGGGGTAAAGCCCCAGCATTTT	CATSRESGAGTGVKPQHF